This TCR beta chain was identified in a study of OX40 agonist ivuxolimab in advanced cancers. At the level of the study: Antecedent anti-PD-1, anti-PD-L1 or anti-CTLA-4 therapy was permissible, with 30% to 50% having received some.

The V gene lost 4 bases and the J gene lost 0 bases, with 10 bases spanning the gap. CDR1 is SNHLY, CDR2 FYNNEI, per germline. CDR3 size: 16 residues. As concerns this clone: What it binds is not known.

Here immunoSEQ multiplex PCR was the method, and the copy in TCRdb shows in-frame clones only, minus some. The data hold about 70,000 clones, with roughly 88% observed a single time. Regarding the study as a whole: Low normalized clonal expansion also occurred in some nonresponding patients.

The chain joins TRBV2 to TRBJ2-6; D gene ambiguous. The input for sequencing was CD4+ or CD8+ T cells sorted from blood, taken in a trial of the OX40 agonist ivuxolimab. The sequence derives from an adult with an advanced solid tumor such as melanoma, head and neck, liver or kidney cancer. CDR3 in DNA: TGTGCCAGCAGTGCCAGGCCATACTCTGGGGCCAACGTCCTGACTTTC. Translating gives CASSARPYSGANVLTF.